The 21 T cell receptor beta chains listed next were all sequenced from one sample in a study of T cell responses to AZD1222 COVID-19 vaccine. Libraries were prepared by immunoSEQ multiplex PCR; TCRdb keeps only in-frame clonotypes and omits some of them. The sample lists about 130,000 clones, around 93% occurring once. Specimen: peripheral blood, collected 28 days after the second AZD1222 dose. Source of these receptors: an adult who received the AZD1222 COVID-19 vaccine.

This rearrangement joins TRBV2 to TRBJ2-3; D may be TRBD2 (5 bases). Trimming took off 0 bases at V and 3 bases at J, with 13 bases between the two ends. The germline V gene encodes CDR1 SNHLY and CDR2 FYNNEI. This CDR3 has 16 amino acids. The chain's CDR3 is CASSEALFGRTDTQYF. In DNA, the CDR3 is TGTGCCAGCAGTGAAGCGCTTTTTGGGAGAACAGATACGCAGTATTTT.

V is TRBV12-3 or TRBV12-4 and J is TRBJ1-1; possibly TRBD1 for D (5 bases). This CDR3 comprises 13 residues. Trimming took 7 bases from V and 4 from J, leaving 13 bases between them. The CDR3 DNA is TGTGCCAGCACTTTCAGGGAGGGCACTGAAGCTTTCTTT. Translation: CASTFREGTEAFF.

V usage is TRBV28 and J usage is TRBJ2-1; the D is unclear. There are 14 residues in the CDR3. From germline, CDR1 is MDHEN and CDR2 SYDVKM. Trimming left V 5 bases short and J 3 bases short, with 11 bases between. CDR3 DNA sequence: TGTGCCAGCAGTCCACGGACCAGCTACAATGAGCAGTTCTTC. Protein sequence: CASSPRTSYNEQFF.

The V and J genes are TRBV28 and TRBJ1-3; tentative D call: TRBD1 (5 bases). The CDR3 extends over 15 amino acids. Germline-derived CDR1 and CDR2 are MDHEN and SYDVKM. V lost 1 base and J 2 bases, leaving 9 bases between the germline ends. DNA of the CDR3: TGTGCCAGCAGTTTATTCGGGGGAGCTGGAAACACCATATATTTT. Its protein is CASSLFGGAGNTIYF.

The V gene is TRBV9, the J gene TRBJ1-1; D not certain. The CDR3 has 15 amino acids. CDR1 and CDR2 from the germline V gene are SGDLS and YYNGEE. Trimming left V 1 base short and J 1 base short, with 11 bases between. CDR3 in amino acids: CASSVSSLSNTEAFF. CDR3 sequence (DNA): TGTGCCAGCAGCGTATCCTCTCTCTCGAACACTGAAGCTTTCTTT.

A single count supports this clone. V is TRBV5-1 and J is TRBJ2-1; D gene uncertain. V was clipped by 1 base and J by 4 bases, with 12 bases between them. Germline CDR1 and CDR2: SGHRS and YFSETQ. The length of the CDR3 is 15 residues. In DNA, the CDR3 is TGCGCCAGCAGCTTGACGCCGATGAATTACAATGAGCAGTTCTTC. This gives the protein CASSLTPMNYNEQFF.

This rearrangement joins TRBV28 to TRBJ2-7; D possibly matches TRBD1 or TRBD2 (6 bases each). The CDR3 consists of 14 residues. Deletions cut 2 bases from V and 3 bases from J, with 11 bases between. Germline V CDR1 and CDR2: MDHEN, SYDVKM. The CDR3 DNA is TGTGCCAGCAGTTTACCGGGGGCGGACTACGAGCAGTACTTC. Translating it yields CASSLPGADYEQYF. The entire variable domain, with the rest obtained from reference TRBV28 and TRBJ2-7, is as follows: DVKVTQSSRYLVKRTGEKVFLECVQDMDHENMFWYRQDPGLGLRLIYFSYDVKMKEKGDIPEGYSVSREKKERFSLILESASTNQTSMYLCASSLPGADYEQYFGPGTRLTVT.

The chain has TRBV19 and TRBJ2-5; 11 nucleotides align to TRBD2. Germline loops: CDR1 LNHDA, CDR2 SQIVND (reference sequence). Losses at the gene ends were 2 bases for V and 4 bases for J; bases not matched to a gene: 9. The CDR3 covers 17 residues. The CDR3 nucleotides read TGTGCCAGTAGTATAAAAGTCCTAGCGGGAGGCTTAGAGACCCAGTACTTC. It specifies CASSIKVLAGGLETQYF.

This chain connects TRBV28 to TRBJ2-5, with 7 bases identical to TRBD1. Germline V gives CDR1 MDHEN, CDR2 SYDVKM. The CDR3 sequence is 14 residues long. After removal of 4 bases from V and 4 bases from J, the junction contained 6 bases not matched to a gene. For the CDR3, the DNA is TGTGCCAGCAGTTCACAGGGGAGTGGAGAGACCCAGTACTTC. Amino acid sequence: CASSSQGSGETQYF.

As concerns this clone: Other DNA sequences in the same sample also yield this CDR3. The rearrangement uses TRBV5-1 and TRBJ2-1, with D uncertain. Germline CDR1 and CDR2: SGHRS and YFSETQ. Trimming removed 4 bases from V and 7 bases from J, with 6 bases in between. This CDR3 is 11 amino acids long. CDR3 amino acids: CASSLGNEQFF. CDR3 coding DNA: TGCGCCAGCAGCCTAGGGAATGAGCAGTTCTTC.

The V call is TRBV7-6, the J call TRBJ2-7; 9 nucleotides align to TRBD1. There are 16 residues in the CDR3. Unmatched junction bases numbered 7, after V lost 1 base and J lost 3 bases. Germline V gene sequence: CDR1 SGHVS, CDR2 FNYEAQ. The CDR3 here is CASSLGGTGWIYEQYF. In DNA, the CDR3 is TGTGCCAGCAGCTTAGGGGGGACAGGGTGGATCTACGAGCAGTACTTC.

In nucleotides, the CDR3 is TGTGCCAGCAGTTACCTGCAGGACTCCTACGAGCAGTACTTC. Its protein product is CASSYLQDSYEQYF. This chain joins TRBV6-5 and TRBJ2-7; no reliable D call. This CDR3 has 14 amino acids. CDR1 is MNHEY, CDR2 SVGAGI, per germline. V was cut by 2 bases and J by 0 bases, with 8 bases left in between.

The chain employs TRBV19 and TRBJ1-6; tentatively, D is TRBD1 (5 bases). CDR3 size: 13 residues. Germline V gene sequence: CDR1 LNHDA, CDR2 SQIVND (reference sequence). V was shortened by 5 bases and J by 12 bases, with 14 bases between the two germline ends. In nucleotides, the CDR3 is TGTGCCAGTAGTGGGGACTACCAATTACCCCTCCACTTT. Protein product: CASSGDYQLPLHF.

V is TRBV6-2 or TRBV6-3 and J is TRBJ2-3, with 15 bases aligning to TRBD2. In germline, CDR1 is MNHEY, CDR2 SVGEGT. This CDR3 is built from 16 residues. With V trimmed by 4 bases and J by 4 bases, 3 bases remained unmatched. Written as DNA, the CDR3 is TGTGCCAGCAGTTCCGGACTAGCGGGAGGGCCAGATACGCAGTATTTT. Its translation is CASSSGLAGGPDTQYF.

The rearrangement uses TRBV5-6 and TRBJ1-1, with TRBD1 matching 9 bases. V was pared by 1 base and J by 5 bases, with 6 bases of the junction left unmatched. The CDR3 has 15 residues. CDR1 and CDR2 (germline): SGHDT, YYEEEE. CDR3 sequence: CASSLLGQGMTEAFF. The CDR3 coding sequence is TGTGCCAGCAGCTTGCTCGGACAGGGGATGACTGAAGCTTTCTTT.

The V and J genes are TRBV19 and TRBJ2-3; D is uncertain. V was trimmed by 8 bases and J by 2 bases, leaving 14 bases between them. Looked up from germline, CDR1 is LNHDA and CDR2 is SQIVND (reference sequence). The CDR3 has 14 residues. This CDR3 is CASLPSLDTDTQYF. The CDR3, as DNA: TGTGCCAGTTTACCATCCCTGGACACAGATACGCAGTATTTT.

This chain joins TRBV7-9 and TRBJ1-4; D unclear. CDR1 is SEHNR, CDR2 FQNEAQ, per germline (reference sequence). The ends were cut back, 5 bases at V and 5 bases at J, with 15 bases in the middle. This CDR3 comprises 15 residues. CDR3 protein: CASSAGRAINEKLFF. In DNA form, the CDR3 reads TGTGCCAGCAGCGCCGGACGAGCCATCAATGAAAAACTGTTTTTT.

The V gene is TRBV28, the J gene TRBJ1-1; maybe TRBD1 (5 bases). CDR3 length: 13 amino acids. V lost 8 bases, J lost 6 bases, and 16 bases lay in between. In germline, CDR1 is MDHEN, CDR2 SYDVKM. The DNA for the CDR3 is TGTGCCAGCCGCTTGCAGGGAGGCGCTGAAGCTTTCTTT. This sequence encodes CASRLQGGAEAFF.

The chain is built from TRBV28 and TRBJ2-1, with 8 bases matching TRBD2. CDR1 and CDR2 from the germline V gene are MDHEN and SYDVKM. V gave up 3 bases and J gave up 7 bases; unmatched junction bases: 8. The CDR3 sequence is 15 residues long. The DNA of the CDR3 is TGTGCCAGCAGTTTTTTGGGAACTAGCGGTAATGAGCAGTTCTTC. It specifies CASSFLGTSGNEQFF.

The chain employs TRBV11-3 and TRBJ2-2; 11 bases map to TRBD1. The V gene end was trimmed by 4 bases and the J gene end by 4 bases; junction bases not matched to a gene: 2. Germline loops: CDR1 SGHNT, CDR2 YENEEA. This CDR3 is built from 15 residues. The CDR3 bases are TGTGCCAGCAGCTCGGGACAGGGGGGCACCGGGGAGCTGTTTTTT. This translates into CASSSGQGGTGELFF.

This clone was observed once. This chain connects TRBV18 to TRBJ2-5, with D perhaps assigned TRBD1 or TRBD2 (6 bases each). The CDR3 is made up of 15 amino acids. The V and J ends lost 3 bases and 3 bases respectively, with 14 bases between them. The germline CDR1 and CDR2 sequences are KGHSH and LQKENI. The CDR3 sequence: CASSPFEGGEETQYF. The CDR3 nucleotides are TGTGCCAGCTCACCCTTCGAGGGGGGTGAAGAGACCCAGTACTTC.